The clone carrying this T cell receptor beta chain was observed at least ten times. The source of the sample is a study of blood T cells in healthy people across ages. V lost 1 base and J lost 0; bases outside the gene matches: 7. Germline CDR1 is SGHTA and CDR2 is FQGNSA. The CDR3 is 19 amino acids. Sample-barcoded 5' priming and a J-beta primer mix drove a second PCR of roughly 6 to 12 cycles. In TCRdb, the 5' RACE reads were re-called with MiXCR into one record per CDR3 protein. Found here are roughly 680,000 distinct CDR3 sequences, 40% to 65% of them singletons; the top ten hold 13%. The TCR sequence derives from a woman of 80 years or more in good health. Sequencing was carried out using blood. The J gene is TRBJ2-6, the V gene TRBV7-2; 9 positions match TRBD1. The CDR3 coding sequence is TGTGCCAGCAGCTTAGTTTTGACAGGGGGACTCTCTGGGGCCAACGTCCTGACTTTC. Protein: CASSLVLTGGLSGANVLTF.